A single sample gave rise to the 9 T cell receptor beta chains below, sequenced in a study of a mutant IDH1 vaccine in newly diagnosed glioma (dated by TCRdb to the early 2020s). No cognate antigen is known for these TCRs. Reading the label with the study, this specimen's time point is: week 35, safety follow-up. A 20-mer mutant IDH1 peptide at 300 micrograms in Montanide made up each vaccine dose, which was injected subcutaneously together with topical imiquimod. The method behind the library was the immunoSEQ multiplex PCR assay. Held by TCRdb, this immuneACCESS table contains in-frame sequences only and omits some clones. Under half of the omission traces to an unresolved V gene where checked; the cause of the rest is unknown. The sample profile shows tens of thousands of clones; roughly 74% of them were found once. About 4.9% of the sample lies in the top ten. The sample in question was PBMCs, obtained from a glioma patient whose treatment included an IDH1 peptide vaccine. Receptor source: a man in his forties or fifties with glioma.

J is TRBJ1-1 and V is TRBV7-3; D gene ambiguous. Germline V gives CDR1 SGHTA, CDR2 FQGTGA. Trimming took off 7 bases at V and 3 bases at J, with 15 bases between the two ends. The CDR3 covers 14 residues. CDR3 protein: CASTVGPGDTEAFF. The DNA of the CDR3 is TGTGCCAGCACCGTCGGACCAGGTGACACTGAAGCTTTCTTT.

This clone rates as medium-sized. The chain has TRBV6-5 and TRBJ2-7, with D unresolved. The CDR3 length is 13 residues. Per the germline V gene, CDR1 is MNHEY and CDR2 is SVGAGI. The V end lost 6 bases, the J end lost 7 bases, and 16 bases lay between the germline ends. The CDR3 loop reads CASRYSSVGEQYF. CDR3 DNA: TGTGCCAGCAGATATTCTTCCGTGGGGGAGCAGTACTTC.

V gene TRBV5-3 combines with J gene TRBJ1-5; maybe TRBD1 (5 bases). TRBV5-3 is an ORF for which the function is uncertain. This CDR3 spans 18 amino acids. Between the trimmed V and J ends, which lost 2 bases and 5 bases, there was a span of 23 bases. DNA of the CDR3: TGTGCCAGAAGCTTTGTTTACGGTGACAGACAACTTGATCAGCCCCAGCATTTT. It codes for CARSFVYGDRQLDQPQHF.

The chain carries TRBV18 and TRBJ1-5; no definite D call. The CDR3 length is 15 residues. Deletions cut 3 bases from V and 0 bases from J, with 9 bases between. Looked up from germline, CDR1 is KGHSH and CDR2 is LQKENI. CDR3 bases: TGTGCCAGCTCACCGGCGGGCCATAGCAATCAGCCCCAGCATTTT. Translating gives CASSPAGHSNQPQHF.

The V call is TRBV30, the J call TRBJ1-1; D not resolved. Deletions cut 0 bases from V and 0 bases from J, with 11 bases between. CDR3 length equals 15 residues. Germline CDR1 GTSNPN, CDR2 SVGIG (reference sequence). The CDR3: CAWSVRQAVNTEAFF. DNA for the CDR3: TGTGCCTGGAGTGTAAGGCAGGCTGTGAACACTGAAGCTTTCTTT.

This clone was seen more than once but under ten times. CDR3 DNA: TGTGCCACCAGCATTCGACTAGCGGGAGATACGCAGTATTTT. The encoded protein is CATSIRLAGDTQYF. The chain links TRBV15 to TRBJ2-3, with 10 nucleotides matching TRBD2. This CDR3 is 14 amino acids long. The V gene's germline CDR1 is LNHNV and CDR2 YYDKDF (reference sequence). Trimming removed 4 bases from V and 5 bases from J; junction bases left unmatched: 3.

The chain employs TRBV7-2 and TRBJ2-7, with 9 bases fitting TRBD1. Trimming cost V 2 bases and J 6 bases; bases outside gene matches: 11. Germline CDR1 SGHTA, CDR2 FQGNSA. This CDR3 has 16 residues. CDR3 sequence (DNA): TGTGCCAGCAGCTTAAACCCGGGACAGGGTGTTGGCGAGCAGTACTTC. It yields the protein CASSLNPGQGVGEQYF.

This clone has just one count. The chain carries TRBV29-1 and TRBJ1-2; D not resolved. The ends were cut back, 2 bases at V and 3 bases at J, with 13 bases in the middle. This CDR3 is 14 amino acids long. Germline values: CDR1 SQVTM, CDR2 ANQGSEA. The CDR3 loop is CSVEQGSPYYGYTF. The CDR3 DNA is TGCAGCGTTGAACAAGGCAGTCCGTACTATGGCTACACCTTC.

The CDR3 DNA reads as TGTGCCAGCAGTATCGGGCCTCAGCCCCAGCATTTT. Protein sequence: CASSIGPQPQHF. The chain couples TRBV6-1 to TRBJ1-5; D gene ambiguous. There are 12 residues in the CDR3. The V end was cut by 5 bases, the J end by 6 bases, with 8 bases between. Germline assignment: CDR1 MNHNS and CDR2 SASEGT.